A single sample is the source of the 21 T cell receptor beta chains below, sequenced in a study of shared clonotypes between healthy human individuals. Assay: immunoSEQ multiplex PCR; the TCRdb copy retains only in-frame clones and omits some. The sample has approximately 1,500,000 clones, roughly 96% seen once. The material sequenced was naive CD4+ T cells sorted from blood. Documented subset: CD45RA+ positively selected. Receptors originate from a man aged 30 to 39 in good health.

The rearrangement joins TRBV7-3 to TRBJ1-4; D gene uncertain. CDR1 and CDR2 from the germline V gene are SGHTA and FQGTGA. V was pared by 5 bases and J by 8 bases, with 3 bases between. The CDR3 covers 10 residues. The CDR3 DNA reads TGTGCCAGCAGCGGAGAAAAACTGTTTTTT. Protein product: CASSGEKLFF.

The V and J genes are TRBV5-1 and TRBJ2-5; possibly TRBD1 for D (5 bases). The V and J ends lost 2 bases and 5 bases respectively, with 19 bases between them. CDR1 is SGHRS and CDR2 is YFSETQ in the germline V gene. This CDR3 is 16 amino acids long. Here the CDR3 reads CASSFGSEGVWETQYF. The CDR3 DNA is TGCGCCAGCAGCTTCGGGTCAGAAGGGGTTTGGGAGACCCAGTACTTC.

This clone was detected a few times. The same CDR3 is also encoded by other DNA sequences in this sample. The chain couples TRBV20-1 to TRBJ1-5, with D unclear. Germline values: CDR1 DFQATT, CDR2 SNEGSKA (reference sequence). Trimming shortened V by 6 bases and J by 6 bases, and 9 bases separated the two germline ends. This CDR3 spans 11 amino acids. The CDR3 bases are TGCAGTGCCCGCGGTGGTCAGCCCCAGCATTTT. It yields the protein CSARGGQPQHF.

V gene TRBV2 combines with J gene TRBJ1-5, with 7 bases aligning to TRBD1. This CDR3 has 14 amino acids. Losses at the gene ends were 7 bases for V and 0 bases for J; bases not matched to a gene: 3. Germline V lookup: CDR1 SNHLY, CDR2 FYNNEI. The CDR3 DNA sequence: TGTGCCAGCACGGACAGGTATAGCAATCAGCCCCAGCATTTT. Amino acids: CASTDRYSNQPQHF.

This chain uses TRBV6-5 with TRBJ1-3; possibly TRBD1 for D (5 bases). The V end was cut by 8 bases, the J end by 0 bases, with 14 bases between. The CDR3 contains 15 residues. Germline CDR1 reads MNHEY; CDR2 reads SVGAGI. CDR3 sequence (DNA): TGTGCCAGCCGTTCGGGGCCGAGCTCTGGAAACACCATATATTTT. Its protein product is CASRSGPSSGNTIYF.

This clone was recorded only once. The V and J genes are TRBV7-9 and TRBJ2-7, with 8 bases aligning to TRBD2. Per the germline V gene, CDR1 is SEHNR and CDR2 is FQNEAQ (reference sequence). This CDR3 comprises 16 residues. The V and J ends lost 4 bases and 4 bases, in that order; junction bases with no gene match: 12. CDR3 sequence reads: CASSSDHAGGAYEQYF. CDR3 in DNA: TGTGCCAGCAGCTCAGATCACGCGGGAGGCGCGTACGAGCAGTACTTC. Full variable domain (remainder filled in from reference TRBV7-9 and TRBJ2-7): DTGVSQNPRHKITKRGQNVTFRCDPISEHNRLYWYRQTLGQGPEFLTYFQNEAQLEKSRLLSDRFSAERPKGSFSTLEIQRTEQGDSAMYLCASSSDHAGGAYEQYFGPGTRLTVT.

The chain has TRBV7-2 and TRBJ2-7; TRBD2 matches at 7 bases. This CDR3 spans 15 amino acids. The germline CDR1 and CDR2 sequences are SGHTA and FQGNSA. With V trimmed by 1 base and J by 4 bases, 7 bases remained unmatched. The CDR3 here is CASSLEGGRFYEQYF. CDR3 bases: TGTGCCAGCAGCTTAGAGGGAGGGAGATTTTACGAGCAGTACTTC.

The chain uses TRBV9 and TRBJ2-2, with 7 bases aligning to TRBD1. The CDR3 totals 14 residues. With V trimmed by 3 bases and J by 7 bases, 6 bases remained unmatched. Germline values: CDR1 SGDLS, CDR2 YYNGEE. CDR3 nucleotide sequence: TGTGCCAGCAGCGCAGGGACAGTTGGCGGGGAGCTGTTTTTT. Encoded protein: CASSAGTVGGELFF.

V usage is TRBV2 and J usage is TRBJ2-2; maybe TRBD2 (6 bases). The CDR3 runs 15 residues. Germline V gene sequence: CDR1 SNHLY, CDR2 FYNNEI. The germline V and J ends were trimmed by 7 bases and 5 bases, with 17 bases remaining between them. The CDR3 region is CASTGANSITGELFF. The CDR3 DNA is TGTGCCAGCACGGGAGCCAATTCAATAACCGGGGAGCTGTTTTTT.

V usage is TRBV5-4 and J usage is TRBJ2-1, with TRBD1 matching 7 bases. This CDR3 comprises 16 residues. The germline gives CDR1 SGHNT, CDR2 YYREEE (reference sequence). The V gene end was trimmed by 4 bases and the J gene end by 4 bases; junction bases not matched to a gene: 11. The chain's CDR3 is CASSSLQGRWYNEQFF. The DNA for the CDR3 is TGTGCCAGCAGCAGCCTACAGGGGCGCTGGTACAATGAGCAGTTCTTC.

This chain uses TRBV2 with TRBJ2-5, with 10 bases identical to TRBD1. Looked up from germline, CDR1 is SNHLY and CDR2 is FYNNEI. The CDR3 has 14 residues. J lost 5 bases, V lost 6 bases, and 6 bases had no gene match. The CDR3 coding sequence is TGTGCCAGCAGGAGGGACAGGGGACAGGAGACCCAGTACTTC. Protein sequence: CASRRDRGQETQYF.

This rearrangement joins TRBV6-1 to TRBJ2-1; D is possibly TRBD2 (5 bases). Germline lookup yields CDR1 MNHNS and CDR2 SASEGT. The length of the CDR3 is 15 residues. V lost 7 bases and J 4 bases, leaving 17 bases between the germline ends. Here the CDR3 DNA reads TGTGCCAGCACCGTAAGTTCGGGGAAATACAATGAGCAGTTCTTC. It codes for CASTVSSGKYNEQFF.

This rearrangement joins TRBV11-2 to TRBJ2-1, with TRBD2 matching over 9 bases. The CDR3 spans 16 residues. Per the germline V gene, CDR1 is SGHAT and CDR2 is FQNNGV. V was pared by 4 bases and J by 9 bases, with 13 bases of the junction left unmatched. CDR3 sequence (DNA): TGTGCCAGCAGCTATACCGGTGGACTAGCGTTTATTGAGCAGTTCTTC. It codes for CASSYTGGLAFIEQFF.

V and J are TRBV6-5 and TRBJ2-7; 7 bases line up with TRBD2. V lost 2 bases to trimming and J lost 3 bases; unmatched junction nucleotides: 4. The CDR3 runs 14 residues. Germline V gene sequence: CDR1 MNHEY, CDR2 SVGAGI. The CDR3 protein is CASSYGREYYEQYF. The CDR3 coding sequence is TGTGCCAGCAGTTACGGGCGGGAGTACTACGAGCAGTACTTC.

This chain joins TRBV14 and TRBJ1-1, with D perhaps TRBD1 (5 bases). The CDR3 loop spans 17 amino acids. In germline, CDR1 is SGHDN, CDR2 FVKESK. V lost 1 base and J 3 bases, leaving 18 bases between the germline ends. The CDR3 DNA sequence: TGTGCCAGCAGCCAAGCCGACAGCCGGGGGAGGGACACTGAAGCTTTCTTT. It translates to CASSQADSRGRDTEAFF.

This chain links TRBV2 with TRBJ2-1; 9 nucleotides line up with TRBD2. V was clipped by 4 bases and J by 9 bases; unmatched bases: 4. The germline V gene has CDR1 SNHLY and CDR2 FYNNEI. CDR3 length: 13 amino acids. CDR3 amino acids: CASSVTREGEQFF. The CDR3 bases are TGTGCCAGCAGTGTAACGCGGGAGGGTGAGCAGTTCTTC.

The chain has TRBV28 and TRBJ1-5; D is uncertain. From germline, CDR1 is MDHEN and CDR2 SYDVKM. V shed 6 bases and J shed 5 bases, with 11 bases lying between them. CDR3 length: 13 amino acids. The chain's CDR3 is CASRNGVYQPQHF. The CDR3 DNA follows: TGTGCCAGCAGAAACGGGGTCTATCAGCCCCAGCATTTT.

This rearrangement joins TRBV9 to TRBJ1-1; 7 bases fit TRBD1. This CDR3 has 14 residues. Germline CDR1 is SGDLS and CDR2 is YYNGEE. V shed 3 bases, J shed 1 base, and the junction held 3 bases outside the gene matches. Here the CDR3 DNA reads TGTGCCAGCAGCGCGGGGACAGCGAACACTGAAGCTTTCTTT. This gives the protein CASSAGTANTEAFF.

This chain joins TRBV10-3 and TRBJ2-7, with unresolved D. This CDR3 is built from 12 residues. Trimming removed 0 bases from V and 6 bases from J, with 6 bases in between. Per the germline V gene, CDR1 is ENHRY and CDR2 is SYGVKD. In nucleotides, the CDR3 is TGTGCCATCAGTGAGTCGTCGGCCGAGCAGTACTTC. This gives the protein CAISESSAEQYF.

This rearrangement joins TRBV28 to TRBJ1-2; 8 bases are shared with TRBD1. Germline lookup yields CDR1 MDHEN and CDR2 SYDVKM. The J segment lost 0 bases and the V segment lost 7 bases, leaving 10 bases of the junction unmatched. CDR3 length: 16 amino acids. The CDR3 region is CASTPAGRGPNYGYTF. Here the CDR3 DNA reads TGTGCCAGCACCCCAGCGGGCAGGGGGCCTAACTATGGCTACACCTTC.

This chain connects TRBV7-9 to TRBJ2-7, with D unresolved. The CDR3 totals 15 residues. Trimming stripped 4 bases from V and 4 bases from J, with 17 bases between. The germline CDR1 and CDR2 sequences are SEHNR and FQNEAQ (reference sequence). The CDR3 protein is CASSSTATASYEQYF. CDR3 sequence (DNA): TGTGCCAGCAGCTCAACAGCTACCGCCAGTTACGAGCAGTACTTC.